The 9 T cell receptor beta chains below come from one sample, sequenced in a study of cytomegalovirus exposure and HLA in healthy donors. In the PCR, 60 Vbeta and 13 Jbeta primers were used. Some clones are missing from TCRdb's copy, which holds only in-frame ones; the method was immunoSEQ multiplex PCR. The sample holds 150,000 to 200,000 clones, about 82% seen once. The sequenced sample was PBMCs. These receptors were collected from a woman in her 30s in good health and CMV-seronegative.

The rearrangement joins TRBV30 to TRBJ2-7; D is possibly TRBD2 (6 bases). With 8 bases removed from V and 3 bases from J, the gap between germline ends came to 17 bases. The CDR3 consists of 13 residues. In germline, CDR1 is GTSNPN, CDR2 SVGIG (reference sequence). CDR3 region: CAASLAELYEQYF. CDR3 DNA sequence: TGTGCCGCATCATTAGCGGAACTCTACGAGCAGTACTTC.

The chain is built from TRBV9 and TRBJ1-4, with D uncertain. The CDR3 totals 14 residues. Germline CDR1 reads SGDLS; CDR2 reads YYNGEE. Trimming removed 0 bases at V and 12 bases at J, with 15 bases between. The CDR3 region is CASSVGVVSRELFF. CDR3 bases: TGTGCCAGCAGCGTAGGTGTAGTGAGCCGGGAACTGTTTTTT. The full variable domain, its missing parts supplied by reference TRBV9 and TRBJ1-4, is DSGVTQTPKHLITATGQRVTLRCSPRSGDLSVYWYQQSLDQGLQFLIQYYNGEERAKGNILERFSAQQFPDLHSELNLSSLELGDSALYFCASSVGVVSRELFFGSGTQLSVL.

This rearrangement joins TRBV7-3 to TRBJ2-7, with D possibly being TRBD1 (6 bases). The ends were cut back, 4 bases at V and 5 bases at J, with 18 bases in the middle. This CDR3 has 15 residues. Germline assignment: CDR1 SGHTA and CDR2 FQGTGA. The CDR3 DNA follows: TGTGCCAGCAGCTCCGACGGGACATCGGACCACGAGCAGTACTTC. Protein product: CASSSDGTSDHEQYF.

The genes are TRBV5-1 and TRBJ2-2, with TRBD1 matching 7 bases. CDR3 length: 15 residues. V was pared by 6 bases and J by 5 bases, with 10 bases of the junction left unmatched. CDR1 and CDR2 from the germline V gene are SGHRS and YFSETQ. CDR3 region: CASNPYRGYTGELFF. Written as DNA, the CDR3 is TGCGCCAGCAACCCTTACAGGGGTTATACCGGGGAGCTGTTTTTT.

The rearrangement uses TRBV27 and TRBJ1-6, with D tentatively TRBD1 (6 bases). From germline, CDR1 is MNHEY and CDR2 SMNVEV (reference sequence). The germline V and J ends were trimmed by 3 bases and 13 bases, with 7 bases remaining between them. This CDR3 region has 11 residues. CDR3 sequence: CASSFRGPLHF. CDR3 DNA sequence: TGTGCCAGCAGTTTTAGGGGGCCCCTCCACTTT.

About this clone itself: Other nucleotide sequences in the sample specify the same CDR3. DNA of the CDR3: TGCGCCAGCAGCTTGGGGCAGGGTCAAGAGACCCAGTACTTC. As protein: CASSLGQGQETQYF. The chain has TRBV5-1 and TRBJ2-5; a weak D match, TRBD1 (5 bases). V lost 0 bases and J 2 bases, leaving 8 bases between the germline ends. The CDR3 is made up of 14 amino acids. Per germline, CDR1 SGHRS and CDR2 YFSETQ.

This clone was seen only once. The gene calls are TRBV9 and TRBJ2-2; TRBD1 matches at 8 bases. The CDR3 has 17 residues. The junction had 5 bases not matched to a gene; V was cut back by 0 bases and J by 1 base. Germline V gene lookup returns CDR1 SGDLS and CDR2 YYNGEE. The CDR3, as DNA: TGTGCCAGCAGCGTAGGAGGACAGGGTCGGAACACCGGGGAGCTGTTTTTT. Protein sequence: CASSVGGQGRNTGELFF.

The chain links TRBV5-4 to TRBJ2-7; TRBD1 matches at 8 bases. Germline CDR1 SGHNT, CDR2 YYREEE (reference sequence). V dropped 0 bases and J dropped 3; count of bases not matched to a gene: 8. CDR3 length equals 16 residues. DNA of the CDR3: TGTGCCAGCAGCTTGGGCCCGGACAGGGCAGGCTACGAGCAGTACTTC. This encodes CASSLGPDRAGYEQYF.

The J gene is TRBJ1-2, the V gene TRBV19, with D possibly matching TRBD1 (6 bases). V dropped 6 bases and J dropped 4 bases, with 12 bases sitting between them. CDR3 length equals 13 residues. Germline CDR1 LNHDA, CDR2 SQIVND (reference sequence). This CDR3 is CASRLDRLYGYTF. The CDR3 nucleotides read TGTGCCAGTAGACTTGACAGGCTCTATGGCTACACCTTC.